The 14 T cell receptor beta chains below were found in one sample sequenced in a study of blood T cells in healthy people across ages (dated by TCRdb to about 2015). Libraries were built with 5' RACE. Sequencing used an Illumina HiSeq 2500. The second PCR ran for roughly 7 to 11 cycles and used a J-beta primer mix along with a sample-barcoded 5' primer. TCRdb passed the public sequencing reads through fastp at Q25 and MiXCR, retaining productive beta sequences. All rows with the same CDR3 protein become a single entry with the most common DNA and genes. A total of 270,000 or so distinct CDR3 sequences appear in this sample, 25% to 30% of them only once. The top ten clones comprise 29% of the sample. The sequenced sample consisted of blood. The receptor set was obtained from a woman in her seventies in good health.

As to this clonotype: Because the CDR3 is missing its conserved closing phenylalanine or tryptophan, this is likely a read error. The chain has TRBV5-1 and TRBJ1-1; 8 bases match TRBD1. Germline V lookup: CDR1 SGHRS, CDR2 YFSETQ. This CDR3 has 15 amino acids. J lost 3 bases, V lost 4 bases, and 8 bases had no gene match. The CDR3 region has the DNA TGCGCCAGCAGCCCGCAGGGGGCCCGGGACACTGAAGCTTTCCTT. It specifies CASSPQGARDTEAFL.

This clonotype was seen more than once but under ten times. The gene calls are TRBV5-1 and TRBJ1-2, with 8 bases that match TRBD1. The V segment lost 0 bases and the J segment 7 bases; nucleotides outside the gene matches: 14. The CDR3 totals 17 residues. The germline V gene has CDR1 SGHRS and CDR2 YFSETQ. CDR3 sequence reads: CASSLAGPGQGSSGYTF. The CDR3 region has the DNA TGCGCCAGCAGCTTGGCTGGGCCAGGACAGGGCAGTAGTGGCTACACCTTC.

Written as DNA, the CDR3 is TGTGCCAGCAGTGAAGATGGGGGGTACACTGAAGCTTTCTTT. Its protein product is CASSEDGGYTEAFF. The V call is TRBV6-1, the J call TRBJ1-1; a possible D gene is TRBD1 (5 bases). Between the trimmed V and J ends, which lost 1 base and 3 bases, there was a span of 9 bases. Germline V gene lookup returns CDR1 MNHNS and CDR2 SASEGT. This CDR3 comprises 14 residues.

This clonotype was detected once. The J gene is TRBJ2-3, the V gene TRBV9; D not certain. The V gene lost 3 bases and the J gene lost 2 bases, with 10 bases spanning the gap. The germline CDR1 and CDR2 sequences are SGDLS and YYNGEE. The CDR3 runs 14 residues. The CDR3 spells CASSADLLTDTQYF. The CDR3 region has the DNA TGTGCCAGCAGCGCAGACCTCCTCACAGATACGCAGTATTTT.

Regarding this clonotype: Sequence at one end of the junction differs from germline and may be a read error. V usage is TRBV20-1 and J usage is TRBJ1-2, with a tentative D call TRBD1 (6 bases). In germline, CDR1 is DFQATT, CDR2 SNEGSKA (reference sequence). The CDR3 runs to 13 residues. The CDR3: CSAKNREGYGYAF. CDR3 nucleotides: TGCAGTGCTAAGAACAGGGAGGGGTATGGCTACGCCTTC.

This clonotype showed up just a few times. The chain has TRBV4-1 and TRBJ2-3, with TRBD2 matching over 7 bases. Germline loops: CDR1 MGHRA, CDR2 YSYEKL. The V gene end was trimmed by 0 bases and the J gene end by 6 bases; junction bases not matched to a gene: 6. The CDR3 covers 15 residues. Here the CDR3 DNA reads TGCGCCAGCAGCCAAGATTGGCTAGCGGTGGATACGCAGTATTTT. Translating it yields CASSQDWLAVDTQYF.

This rearrangement joins TRBV7-9 to TRBJ1-1; no clear D gene. This CDR3 contains 14 residues. CDR1 and CDR2 from the germline V gene are SEHNR and FQNEAQ (reference sequence). V lost 8 bases and J lost 0, with 13 bases in between. Here the CDR3 reads CASDLLGMNTEAFF. CDR3 bases: TGTGCCAGCGACCTCCTGGGGATGAACACTGAAGCTTTCTTT.

J is TRBJ1-2 and V is TRBV7-2, with TRBD1 matching over 7 bases. In germline, CDR1 is SGHTA, CDR2 FQGNSA. The CDR3 is 14 residues long. Trimming cost V 2 bases and J 6 bases; bases outside gene matches: 6. CDR3 protein: CASSLSGQNHGYTF. In DNA, the CDR3 is TGTGCCAGCAGCTTATCGGGACAGAACCATGGCTACACCTTC.

This clonotype was observed at least ten times. The chain couples TRBV4-2 to TRBJ2-1; TRBD1 agrees at 9 bases. CDR3 length: 16 amino acids. Germline CDR1 and CDR2: LGHNA and YNFKEQ. Germline trimming cut 3 bases from V and 7 bases from J; bases unmatched to any gene: 10. The CDR3 DNA reads TGTGCCAGCAGCCACAACAGGGGGCTCCAGGTAAATGAGCAGTTCTTC. It is translated as CASSHNRGLQVNEQFF.

This clonotype was observed a handful of times. The chain carries TRBV11-2 and TRBJ2-5, with D perhaps being TRBD1 or TRBD2 (6 bases each). Trimming pared 8 bases from V and 1 base from J, leaving 17 bases between. This CDR3 is built from 15 residues. The germline V gene encodes CDR1 SGHAT and CDR2 FQNNGV. The CDR3, as DNA: TGTGCCAGCCGCCACGGGGGCGTACTCCAAGAGACCCAGTACTTC. It codes for CASRHGGVLQETQYF.

In its sample, this clonotype was seen many times. This chain joins TRBV5-8 and TRBJ1-4; D gene unclear. The CDR3 is 15 amino acids. V was clipped by 4 bases and J by 0 bases, with 10 bases between them. CDR1 is SGHTS, CDR2 YDEGEE, per germline. The CDR3 DNA is TGTGCCAGCAGCACCTTAGTTGCAACTAATGAAAAACTGTTTTTT. Amino acids: CASSTLVATNEKLFF.

As regards this clonotype: A much larger clone lies one base from this, so it may be a read error. This CDR3 is CATSIEGFSTDTQYF. The DNA for the CDR3 is TGTGCCACATCCATAGAGGGATTTAGCACAGATACGCAGTATTTT. The chain joins TRBV7-2 to TRBJ2-3; a weak D match, TRBD2 (5 bases). Between the trimmed V and J ends, which lost 10 bases and 0 bases, there was a span of 17 bases. CDR3 length: 15 amino acids. CDR1 is SGHTA, CDR2 FQGNSA, per germline. Supplemented by reference TRBV7-2 and TRBJ2-3, the full variable domain reads GAGVSQSPSNKVTEKGKDVELRCDPISGHTALYWYRQSLGQGLEFLIYFQGNSAPDKSGLPSDRFSAERTGGSVSTLTIQRTQQEDSAVYLCATSIEGFSTDTQYFGPGTRLTVL.

This clonotype was counted only a few times. The J gene is TRBJ2-1, the V gene TRBV7-9; no clear D. Germline CDR1 SEHNR, CDR2 FQNEAQ (reference sequence). Trimming pared 7 bases from V and 7 bases from J, leaving 17 bases between. CDR3 length equals 14 residues. In DNA form, the CDR3 reads TGTGCCAGCACCCAGGATGGCTCACTGAATGAGCAGTTCTTC. Protein product: CASTQDGSLNEQFF.

This rearrangement joins TRBV20-1 to TRBJ2-1; the match to TRBD2 covers 7 bases. V gave up 0 bases and J gave up 4 bases; unmatched junction bases: 15. In germline, CDR1 is DFQATT, CDR2 SNEGSKA (reference sequence). This CDR3 is built from 18 residues. DNA of the CDR3: TGCAGTGCTAGAGATACGGGAGGCGGTGGGGGTTCATACAATGAGCAGTTCTTC. Encoded protein: CSARDTGGGGGSYNEQFF.